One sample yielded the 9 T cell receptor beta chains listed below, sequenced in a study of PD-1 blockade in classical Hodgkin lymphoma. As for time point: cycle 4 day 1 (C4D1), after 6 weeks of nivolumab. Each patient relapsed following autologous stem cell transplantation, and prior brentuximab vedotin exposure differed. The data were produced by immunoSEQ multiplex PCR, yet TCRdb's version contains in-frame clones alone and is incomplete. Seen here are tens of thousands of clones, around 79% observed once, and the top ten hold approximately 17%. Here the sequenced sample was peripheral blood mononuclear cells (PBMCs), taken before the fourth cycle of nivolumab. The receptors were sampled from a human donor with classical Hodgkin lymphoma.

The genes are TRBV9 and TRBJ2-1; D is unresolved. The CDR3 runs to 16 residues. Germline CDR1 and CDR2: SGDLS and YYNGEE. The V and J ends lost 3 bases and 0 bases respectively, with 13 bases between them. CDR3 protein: CASSAPPGSSYNEQFF. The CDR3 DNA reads TGTGCCAGCAGCGCCCCCCCGGGCAGCTCCTACAATGAGCAGTTCTTC.

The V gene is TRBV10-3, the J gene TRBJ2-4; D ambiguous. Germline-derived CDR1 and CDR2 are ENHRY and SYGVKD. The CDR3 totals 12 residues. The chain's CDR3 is CAVARNKNIQYF. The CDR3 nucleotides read TGTGCAGTAGCCCGAAACAAAAACATTCAGTACTTC.

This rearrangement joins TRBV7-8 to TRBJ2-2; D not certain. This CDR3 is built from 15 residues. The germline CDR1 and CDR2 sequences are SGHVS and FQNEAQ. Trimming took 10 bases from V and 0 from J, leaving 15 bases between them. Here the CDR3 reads CANTGRGANTGELFF. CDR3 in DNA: TGTGCCAACACCGGCCGAGGTGCGAACACCGGGGAGCTGTTTTTT.

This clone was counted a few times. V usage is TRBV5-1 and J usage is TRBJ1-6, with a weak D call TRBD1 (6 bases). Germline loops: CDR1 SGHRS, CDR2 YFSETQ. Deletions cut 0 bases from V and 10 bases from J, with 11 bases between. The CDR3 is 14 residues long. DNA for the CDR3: TGCGCCAGCAGCTTGGCCGGGGGGGCCTCACCCCTCCACTTT. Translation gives CASSLAGGASPLHF.

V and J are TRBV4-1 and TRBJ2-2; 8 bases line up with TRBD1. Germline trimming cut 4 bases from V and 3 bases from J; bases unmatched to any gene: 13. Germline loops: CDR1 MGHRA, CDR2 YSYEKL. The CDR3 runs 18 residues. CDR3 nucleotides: TGCGCCAGCAGCCGAATAATGGGAGCGGACAGGGACACCGGGGAGCTGTTTTTT. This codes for CASSRIMGADRDTGELFF.

The CDR3 here is CASSGRGGGSYNSPLHF. In nucleotides, the CDR3 is TGCGCCAGCAGTGGTAGAGGGGGTGGATCCTATAATTCACCCCTCCACTTT. J is TRBJ1-6 and V is TRBV5-1, with D maybe TRBD1 (6 bases). CDR1 is SGHRS, CDR2 YFSETQ, per germline. The CDR3 loop spans 17 amino acids. V lost 5 bases and J lost 1, with 16 bases in between.

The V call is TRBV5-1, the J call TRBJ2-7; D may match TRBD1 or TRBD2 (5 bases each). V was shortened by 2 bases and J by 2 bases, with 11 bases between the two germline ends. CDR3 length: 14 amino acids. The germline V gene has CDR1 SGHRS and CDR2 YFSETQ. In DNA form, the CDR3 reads TGCGCCAGCAGCTTAGGGGACCTAACCTACGAGCAGTACTTC. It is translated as CASSLGDLTYEQYF.

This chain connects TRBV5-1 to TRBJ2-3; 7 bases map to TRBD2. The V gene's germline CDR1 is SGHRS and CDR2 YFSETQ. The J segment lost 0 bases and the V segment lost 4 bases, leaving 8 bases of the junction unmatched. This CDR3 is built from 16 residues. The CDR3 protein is CASSLPSAGSTDTQYF. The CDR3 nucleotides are TGCGCCAGCAGCCTCCCCTCAGCGGGGAGCACAGATACGCAGTATTTT.

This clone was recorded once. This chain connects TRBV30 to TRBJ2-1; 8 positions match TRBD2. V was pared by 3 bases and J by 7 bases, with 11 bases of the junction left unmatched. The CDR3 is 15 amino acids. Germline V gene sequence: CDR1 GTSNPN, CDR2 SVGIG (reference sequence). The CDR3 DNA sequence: TGTGCCTGGAGCCTCCCCAGCGGGGGAGGAAATGAGCAGTTCTTC. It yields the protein CAWSLPSGGGNEQFF.